This T cell receptor (beta chain) originates from a study of blood T cell repertoires in COVID-19. Looking at the study overall: Specimens from acute and convalescent COVID-19 originated in the United States, Italy and Spain.

The V gene lost 0 bases and the J gene lost 2 bases, with 8 bases spanning the gap. The CDR3 sequence is 14 residues long. CDR1 and CDR2 from the germline V gene are SGHRS and YFSETQ. As handled by the study authors: Estimated nucleated cell counts came from reference gene primer amplification. Here immunoSEQ multiplex PCR was the method, and the copy in TCRdb shows in-frame clones only, minus some. The V and J calls and clone size come from that table; D and trimming were worked out from the DNA. The sample yields 30,000 to 45,000 clones, over 75% seen once. The source material was peripheral blood. This chain uses TRBV5-1 with TRBJ1-2, with D uncertain. This receptor was identified in a human donor in a cohort sampled during active COVID-19. Written as DNA, the CDR3 is TGCGCCAGCAGCTTGGACTCCGGGAACTATGGCTACACCTTC. Translating it yields CASSLDSGNYGYTF. The full variable domain, with the rest looked up from reference TRBV5-1 and TRBJ1-2, is KAGVTQTPRYLIKTRGQQVTLSCSPISGHRSVSWYQQTPGQGLQFLFEYFSETQRNKGNFPGRFSGRQFSNSRSEMNVSTLELGDSALYLCASSLDSGNYGYTFGSGTRLTVV.